This T cell receptor beta chain appears in the sequencing data of a study of cytomegalovirus exposure and HLA in healthy donors. Notes on the study in general: In a later analysis, productive TCRs from donors in an Asian-associated ancestry cluster reportedly carried fewer N-insertions than the cohort mean. The productive fraction for most TCR beta V segments was about 87% or about 30% in an earlier analysis.

The germline gives CDR1 SQVTM, CDR2 ANQGSEA. Trimming removed 7 bases from V and 6 bases from J; junction bases left unmatched: 7. The CDR3 extends over 12 amino acids. A note on this clone: Antigen unknown.

PCR amplification relied on 60 Vbeta primers (plus 13 Jbeta primers). Clones were sequenced by immunoSEQ multiplex PCR, and TCRdb holds only the in-frame ones, with some missing. The repertoire holds 150,000 to 200,000 clones, with roughly 78% as singletons. The sequence was obtained from a man in his forties or fifties in good health and CMV-seropositive. The V and J genes are TRBV29-1 and TRBJ2-7; TRBD1 matches at 9 bases. The material sequenced was PBMCs. In DNA, the CDR3 is TGCAGCGCCGGGACAGGGAGGCGCGAGCAGTACTTC. Residues: CSAGTGRREQYF.